Listed here are 14 T cell receptor beta chains from one sample, sequenced in a study of shared clonotypes between healthy human individuals. Profiled with immunoSEQ multiplex PCR; TCRdb holds only in-frame clones, not every one. The sample carries 660,000 or so clones, approximately 96% recorded once. Terminally differentiated effector memory CD45RA+ cells were excluded by CCR7 positive selection of CD45RO-negative cells. What was sequenced was naive CD8+ T cells sorted from blood. The receptor set was obtained from a woman in her twenties or thirties in good health.

The chain uses TRBV4-1 and TRBJ1-4; the D gene is possibly TRBD1 (6 bases). The CDR3 spans 21 residues. Trimming cost V 5 bases and J 1 base, with 29 bases left between them. From germline, CDR1 is MGHRA and CDR2 YSYEKL. The CDR3 coding sequence is TGCGCCAGCAGCTTGAAATTCGGACTAGCGGGAGGGGGATTAACTAATGAAAAACTGTTTTTT. Amino acids: CASSLKFGLAGGGLTNEKLFF.

The V call is TRBV30, the J call TRBJ2-5, with TRBD1 identical over 9 bases. The length of the CDR3 is 14 residues. The germline V gene encodes CDR1 GTSNPN and CDR2 SVGIG (reference sequence). V lost 3 bases to trimming and J lost 5 bases; unmatched junction nucleotides: 7. In DNA, the CDR3 is TGTGCCTGGAGCCGGGGACAGGGTGGGGAGACCCAGTACTTC. It specifies CAWSRGQGGETQYF.

The V and J genes are TRBV2 and TRBJ2-1, with 9 bases identical to TRBD2. Germline CDR1 SNHLY, CDR2 FYNNEI. V lost 2 bases to trimming and J lost 4 bases; unmatched junction nucleotides: 6. The CDR3 runs 16 residues. CDR3 sequence: CASSERRTSVYNEQFF. Written as DNA, the CDR3 is TGTGCCAGCAGTGAAAGAAGGACTAGCGTTTACAATGAGCAGTTCTTC. The full variable domain, its missing parts supplied by reference TRBV2 and TRBJ2-1, is EPEVTQTPSHQVTQMGQEVILRCVPISNHLYFYWYRQILGQKVEFLVSFYNNEISEKSEIFDDQFSVERPDGSNFTLKIRSTKLEDSAMYFCASSERRTSVYNEQFFGPGTRLTVL.

The rearrangement uses TRBV19 and TRBJ1-4; D call uncertain. The CDR3 is 14 amino acids. From germline, CDR1 is LNHDA and CDR2 SQIVND (reference sequence). Trimming left V 7 bases short and J 8 bases short, with 17 bases between. The CDR3 nucleotides read TGTGCCAGTAACTCGGTTTTGGGTTTCGAAAAACTGTTTTTT. Translation: CASNSVLGFEKLFF.

The V gene is TRBV4-2, the J gene TRBJ2-7, with TRBD2 as a possible D gene (6 bases). The ends were cut back, 2 bases at V and 3 bases at J, with 29 bases in the middle. Germline CDR1 LGHNA, CDR2 YNFKEQ. The CDR3 length is 20 residues. CDR3 residues: CASSQLGPGLKPKERYEQYF. CDR3 DNA: TGTGCCAGCAGCCAACTAGGACCGGGACTCAAGCCAAAGGAACGCTACGAGCAGTACTTC.

Comments on this clone: Other DNA sequences in the same sample also yield this CDR3. This chain links TRBV5-4 with TRBJ2-7; the D gene is possibly TRBD1 (6 bases). Per germline, CDR1 SGHNT and CDR2 YYREEE (reference sequence). The ends were cut back, 1 base at V and 3 bases at J, with 8 bases in the middle. This CDR3 comprises 13 residues. The CDR3 DNA sequence: TGTGCCAGCAGCTTGACACAGGGCTACGAGCAGTACTTC. Translation: CASSLTQGYEQYF.

The gene calls are TRBV19 and TRBJ1-2; D is unclear. Germline CDR1 reads LNHDA; CDR2 reads SQIVND (reference sequence). The length of the CDR3 is 12 residues. V was pared by 2 bases and J by 6 bases, with 7 bases between. This CDR3 reads CASSIRQDGYTF. CDR3 coding DNA: TGTGCCAGTAGTATAAGGCAGGATGGCTACACCTTC.

V is TRBV7-2 and J is TRBJ2-7; D may match TRBD1 or TRBD2 (5 bases each). Trimming removed 0 bases from V and 4 bases from J, with 16 bases in between. The CDR3 has 16 amino acids. The germline CDR1 and CDR2 sequences are SGHTA and FQGNSA. For the CDR3, the DNA is TGTGCCAGCAGCTTAGCGGGACCTATAAAGGGATACGAGCAGTACTTC. Protein: CASSLAGPIKGYEQYF.

This chain links TRBV9 with TRBJ2-1; TRBD2 aligns across 8 bases. This CDR3 spans 15 amino acids. Looked up from germline, CDR1 is SGDLS and CDR2 is YYNGEE. V lost 2 bases, J lost 2 bases, and 3 bases stayed unmatched. CDR3 DNA sequence: TGTGCCAGCAGCGTTAGCGGGGCAGCCTACAATGAGCAGTTCTTC. Translated, it gives CASSVSGAAYNEQFF.

The J gene is TRBJ2-1, the V gene TRBV6-1, with D maybe TRBD2 (6 bases). V gave up 3 bases and J gave up 2 bases, with 14 bases separating them. This CDR3 has 16 residues. Germline lookup yields CDR1 MNHNS and CDR2 SASEGT. The CDR3 protein is CASSDERVMPYNEQFF. DNA of the CDR3: TGTGCCAGCAGTGATGAGCGGGTGATGCCCTACAATGAGCAGTTCTTC.

About this clone itself: The same CDR3 can be traced to other DNA sequences in this sample. This chain uses TRBV27 with TRBJ2-7, with 13 bases identical to TRBD2. The V segment lost 4 bases and the J segment 2 bases; nucleotides outside the gene matches: 2. Looked up from germline, CDR1 is MNHEY and CDR2 is SMNVEV (reference sequence). This CDR3 spans 15 amino acids. CDR3 DNA: TGTGCCAGCAGTTCCGGGACTAGCGGGACCTACGAGCAGTACTTC. Its protein product is CASSSGTSGTYEQYF.

The chain links TRBV5-1 to TRBJ1-4; 8 bases are a match to TRBD1. The CDR3 covers 17 residues. The junction had 12 bases not matched to a gene; V was cut back by 1 base and J by 7 bases. Per germline, CDR1 SGHRS and CDR2 YFSETQ. In nucleotides, the CDR3 is TGCGCCAGCAGCTTGCCGACAGGGGAAGGGGTCCCTGAAAAACTGTTTTTT. It translates to CASSLPTGEGVPEKLFF.

The V call is TRBV5-1, the J call TRBJ1-1; maybe TRBD1 (6 bases). This CDR3 has 16 residues. CDR1 is SGHRS and CDR2 is YFSETQ in the germline V gene. V was clipped by 4 bases and J by 0 bases, with 16 bases between them. Here the CDR3 reads CASSRGGTTMNTEAFF. CDR3 DNA sequence: TGCGCCAGCAGCCGCGGAGGGACAACCATGAACACTGAAGCTTTCTTT. Based on the CDR3 plus reference TRBV5-1 and TRBJ1-1, the full variable domain is KAGVTQTPRYLIKTRGQQVTLSCSPISGHRSVSWYQQTPGQGLQFLFEYFSETQRNKGNFPGRFSGRQFSNSRSEMNVSTLELGDSALYLCASSRGGTTMNTEAFFGQGTRLTVV.

The chain has TRBV15 and TRBJ2-7; no definite D call. Germline V gene lookup returns CDR1 LNHNV and CDR2 YYDKDF (reference sequence). The CDR3 totals 17 residues. With 0 bases removed from V and 2 bases from J, the gap between germline ends came to 17 bases. For the CDR3, the DNA is TGTGCCACCAGCAGAGATCTCCTTGAGAGGCGTGCCTACGAGCAGTACTTC. Its protein product is CATSRDLLERRAYEQYF.